This T cell receptor beta chain appears in the sequencing data of a study of T cells after yellow fever vaccination. Concerning this clonotype: Its antigen is as yet unknown.

This CDR3 spans 13 amino acids. Germline loops: CDR1 MGHDK, CDR2 SYGVNS. V lost 5 bases and J 9 bases, leaving 17 bases between the germline ends. Via MiXCR, TCRdb re-called the 5' RACE reads, giving one row per CDR3 protein. The data contain 500,000 to 650,000 distinct CDR3 sequences, 12% of them singletons. Study-wide results and limits: Contaminants from the bulk population, in the form of abundant clonotypes, could be found in FACS-sorted repertoires. The secondary response showed a weaker magnitude and a faster peak, day 5 versus 15.

The clonotype originates from a man aged 25 to 40 who received the YFV17D yellow fever vaccine. The chain has TRBV25-1 and TRBJ2-7; either TRBD1 or TRBD2 may supply D (5 bases each). The source material was PBMCs, sampled on the day of the yellow fever booster vaccination. Written as DNA, the CDR3 is TGTGCCAGCAGTCGGCAGGGAACGGGGTGGCAGTACTTC. Amino acid sequence: CASSRQGTGWQYF.